Each of the 32 T cell receptor beta chains below was sequenced from the same sample in a study of CD8+ T cells in alopecia areata. Reverse transcription of extracted RNA yielded cDNA, which provided the sequencing template. The method was immunoSEQ multiplex PCR; TCRdb's version includes in-frame clones alone and lacks a portion of them. The sample has about 200,000 clones, more than 50% seen once. The specimen was CD8+ T cells sorted from blood. Source of these receptors: a human donor in good health.

Comment on this clone: Other nucleotide sequences in the sample specify the same CDR3. The chain has TRBV5-1 and TRBJ1-6; no clear D. The V and J ends lost 0 bases and 5 bases respectively, with 0 bases between them. Germline V CDR1 and CDR2: SGHRS, YFSETQ. This CDR3 comprises 12 residues. For the CDR3, the DNA is TGCGCCAGCAGCTTGGATAATTCACCCCTCCACTTT. Residues: CASSLDNSPLHF.

This rearrangement joins TRBV1 to TRBJ2-7; the tabulated D call, TRBD2, remains unverified against the DNA. TRBV1 is recorded as a pseudogene. The CDR3 extends over 13 amino acids. The chain's CDR3 is CTSSQPRGYEQYF. The CDR3 region has the DNA TGCACCAGCAGCCAACCCCGGGGCTACGAGCAGTACTTC.

V gene TRBV6-5 combines with J gene TRBJ1-2; TRBD1 aligns across 8 bases. With V trimmed by 11 bases and J by 7 bases, 15 bases remained unmatched. This CDR3 has 14 amino acids. Germline-derived CDR1 and CDR2 are MNHEY and SVGAGI. CDR3 region: CASESGQGTFGYTF. CDR3 DNA: TGTGCCTCAGAATCAGGACAGGGCACTTTTGGCTACACCTTC.

The rearrangement links TRBV14 to TRBJ1-1; 7 nucleotides agree with TRBD1. The CDR3 spans 14 residues. J lost 1 base, V lost 3 bases, and 2 bases had no gene match. Looked up from germline, CDR1 is SGHDN and CDR2 is FVKESK. The CDR3 DNA reads as TGTGCCAGCAGCCAGAGGACAGGGAACACTGAAGCTTTCTTT. It translates to CASSQRTGNTEAFF.

The rearrangement joins TRBV5-6 to TRBJ2-7, with TRBD1 identical over 7 bases. Germline CDR1 SGHDT, CDR2 YYEEEE. This CDR3 comprises 14 residues. Unmatched junction bases numbered 2, after V lost 2 bases and J lost 0 bases. The CDR3 here is CASSFGTASYEQYF. As DNA, the CDR3 is TGTGCCAGCAGCTTCGGGACAGCCTCCTACGAGCAGTACTTC.

This rearrangement joins TRBV9 to TRBJ1-2; no firm D call. Trimming took off 0 bases at V and 4 bases at J, with 13 bases between the two ends. CDR1 and CDR2 (germline): SGDLS, YYNGEE. CDR3 length: 15 residues. The CDR3 DNA sequence: TGTGCCAGCAGCGTAGGGGGAGGGTCGAGCTATGGCTACACCTTC. Translation: CASSVGGGSSYGYTF.

This clone appeared a few times. The chain links TRBV29-1 to TRBJ1-1; unclear D gene. CDR1 is SQVTM, CDR2 ANQGSEA, per germline. V was clipped by 2 bases and J by 11 bases, with 15 bases between them. This CDR3 spans 12 amino acids. The CDR3, as DNA: TGCAGCGTTGAACTAGCAGTCGGGCTGGCTTTCTTT. This gives the protein CSVELAVGLAFF.

This chain links TRBV25-1 with TRBJ2-1; D not certain. The CDR3 loop spans 13 amino acids. The V gene's germline CDR1 is MGHDK and CDR2 SYGVNS. Trimming removed 1 base from V and 3 bases from J, with 4 bases in between. The CDR3 here is CASSESSYNEQFF. The CDR3 bases are TGTGCCAGCAGTGAATCGAGCTACAATGAGCAGTTCTTC.

The rearrangement links TRBV18 to TRBJ2-1, with D possibly being TRBD2 (6 bases). This CDR3 comprises 13 residues. Per the germline V gene, CDR1 is KGHSH and CDR2 is LQKENI. Trimming took 3 bases from V and 8 from J, leaving 11 bases between them. CDR3 region: CASSPPAGYEQFF. CDR3 nucleotide sequence: TGTGCCAGCTCACCCCCCGCGGGGTATGAGCAGTTCTTC.

The gene calls are TRBV2 and TRBJ2-5; D is perhaps TRBD1 (8 bases). Between the trimmed V and J ends, which lost 8 bases and 3 bases, there was a span of 13 bases. The CDR3 extends over 13 amino acids. Per germline, CDR1 SNHLY and CDR2 FYNNEI. The CDR3 DNA sequence: TGTGCCAGCCCAACAGGGGGGGAAGAGACCCAGTACTTC. Translation gives CASPTGGEETQYF.

Turning to this clone: One end of the junction fails to match germline, which may point to a read error. The chain couples TRBV4-1 to TRBJ2-7; weak D call: TRBD2 (5 bases). The CDR3 runs to 15 residues. Germline values: CDR1 MGHRA, CDR2 YSYEKL. Here the CDR3 reads CASTQEDSAVYEQYF. CDR3 bases: TGCGCCAGCACCCAAGAGGACTCGGCGGTCTACGAGCAGTACTTC.

V is TRBV7-9 and J is TRBJ1-2, with a possible D match to TRBD1 (6 bases). The CDR3 contains 14 residues. From germline, CDR1 is SEHNR and CDR2 FQNEAQ (reference sequence). Trimming left V 2 bases short and J 3 bases short, with 10 bases between. The CDR3 protein is CASSLPGADYGYTF. The CDR3 region has the DNA TGTGCCAGCAGCTTACCGGGGGCAGACTATGGCTACACCTTC. Supplemented by reference TRBV7-9 and TRBJ1-2, the full variable domain reads DTGVSQNPRHKITKRGQNVTFRCDPISEHNRLYWYRQTLGQGPEFLTYFQNEAQLEKSRLLSDRFSAERPKGSFSTLEIQRTEQGDSAMYLCASSLPGADYGYTFGSGTRLTVV.

The V call is TRBV10-3, the J call TRBJ1-1; D is uncertain. V was shortened by 2 bases and J by 7 bases, with 11 bases between the two germline ends. The germline CDR1 and CDR2 sequences are ENHRY and SYGVKD. This CDR3 has 13 amino acids. For the CDR3, the DNA is TGTGCCATCAGTGAGCCCGTGCTCGTTGAAGCTTTCTTT. This encodes CAISEPVLVEAFF.

The CDR3 nucleotides are TGTGCCAGCAGTTTAGCAGGGGACGAGCAGTACTTC. Its protein product is CASSLAGDEQYF. V gene TRBV6-5 combines with J gene TRBJ2-7, with a tentative D call TRBD1 (6 bases). V was clipped by 4 bases and J by 5 bases, with 9 bases between them. CDR1 MNHEY and CDR2 SVGAGI come from the germline V gene. The CDR3 runs to 12 residues.

V gene TRBV4-1 combines with J gene TRBJ2-1; D may be TRBD1 or TRBD2 (5 bases each). This CDR3 has 17 residues. Germline lookup yields CDR1 MGHRA and CDR2 YSYEKL. Between the trimmed V and J ends, which lost 0 bases and 5 bases, there was a span of 17 bases. This CDR3 reads CASSQERSGAGDNEQFF. DNA for the CDR3: TGCGCCAGCAGCCAAGAAAGATCTGGGGCCGGGGACAATGAGCAGTTCTTC.

Details on this clone: This same CDR3 is encoded by further DNA sequences in the sample. The chain uses TRBV5-6 and TRBJ2-7; D uncertain. In germline, CDR1 is SGHDT, CDR2 YYEEEE. V was trimmed by 2 bases and J by 4 bases, leaving 4 bases between them. CDR3 size: 11 residues. In nucleotides, the CDR3 is TGTGCCAGCAGCTTCGGATACGAGCAGTACTTC. Translation gives CASSFGYEQYF.

Of note for this clone: The sample has other DNA sequences that encode this CDR3 too. The V and J genes are TRBV13 and TRBJ2-7; D not resolved. The CDR3 runs to 11 residues. Trimming removed 1 base at V and 6 bases at J, with 4 bases between. In germline, CDR1 is PRHDT, CDR2 FYEKMQ (reference sequence). The CDR3, as DNA: TGTGCCAGCAGCTTAGTGGGCGAGCAGTACTTC. Translating gives CASSLVGEQYF.

In its sample, this clone was seen once. The chain carries TRBV7-7 and TRBJ2-3; D possibly matches TRBD1 or TRBD2 (6 bases each). This CDR3 has 15 amino acids. V lost 2 bases, J lost 5 bases, and 14 bases lay in between. CDR1 is SSHAT and CDR2 is FNYEAQ in the germline V gene (reference sequence). In DNA, the CDR3 is TGTGCCAGCAGCTTATACGGGGGCCCAGTAGATACGCAGTATTTT. Its protein is CASSLYGGPVDTQYF.

The J gene is TRBJ1-5, the V gene TRBV7-9; D remains ambiguous. Trimming left V 7 bases short and J 2 bases short, with 6 bases between. Germline assignment: CDR1 SEHNR and CDR2 FQNEAQ (reference sequence). The CDR3 is made up of 12 amino acids. CDR3 in amino acids: CASTHGNQPQHF. The CDR3 DNA sequence: TGTGCCAGCACCCATGGCAATCAGCCCCAGCATTTT.

The V and J genes are TRBV5-1 and TRBJ1-5, with unresolved D. V was pared by 0 bases and J by 4 bases, with 5 bases between. Germline V gene sequence: CDR1 SGHRS, CDR2 YFSETQ. The CDR3 covers 13 residues. The DNA for the CDR3 is TGCGCCAGCAGCTTGGAGTGGAATCAGCCCCAGCATTTT. This gives the protein CASSLEWNQPQHF. The full variable domain, with the rest looked up from reference TRBV5-1 and TRBJ1-5, is KAGVTQTPRYLIKTRGQQVTLSCSPISGHRSVSWYQQTPGQGLQFLFEYFSETQRNKGNFPGRFSGRQFSNSRSEMNVSTLELGDSALYLCASSLEWNQPQHFGDGTRLSIL.

This chain connects TRBV15 to TRBJ2-6; unclear D gene. The CDR3 covers 14 residues. Germline lookup yields CDR1 LNHNV and CDR2 YYDKDF (reference sequence). V lost 3 bases, J lost 4 bases, and 7 bases lay in between. DNA for the CDR3: TGTGCCACCAGCAGCAAGTCCGGGGCCAACGTCCTGACTTTC. As protein: CATSSKSGANVLTF.

The rearrangement links TRBV11-2 to TRBJ1-1; TRBD1 is a possible D gene (5 bases). V shed 1 base and J shed 7 bases, with 10 bases lying between them. CDR3 length equals 13 residues. CDR1 and CDR2 from the germline V gene are SGHAT and FQNNGV. Here the CDR3 DNA reads TGTGCCAGCAGCTTAGGGGGGGGTTTTGAAGCTTTCTTT. This encodes CASSLGGGFEAFF.

This sequence joins TRBV25-1 and TRBJ2-1; TRBD2 matches at 7 bases. After removal of 2 bases from V and 7 bases from J, the junction contained 11 bases not matched to a gene. The CDR3 is 16 amino acids. From germline, CDR1 is MGHDK and CDR2 SYGVNS. The CDR3 DNA is TGTGCCAGCAGTGAAAATCCCTTGGCGGGGGAGAATGAGCAGTTCTTC. Amino acid sequence: CASSENPLAGENEQFF.

The CDR3 region is CASSGGQGFNGYTF. Written as DNA, the CDR3 is TGTGCCAGCAGTGGGGGACAGGGCTTTAATGGCTACACCTTC. The chain is built from TRBV2 and TRBJ1-2, with 9 bases fitting TRBD1. This CDR3 comprises 14 residues. CDR1 and CDR2 from the germline V gene are SNHLY and FYNNEI. Trimming cost V 4 bases and J 6 bases; bases outside gene matches: 6.

The J gene is TRBJ1-5, the V gene TRBV7-9; D remains unclear. Germline values: CDR1 SEHNR, CDR2 FQNEAQ (reference sequence). This CDR3 is 12 amino acids long. The V gene lost 5 bases and the J gene lost 7 bases, with 9 bases spanning the gap. CDR3 region: CASSTVGQPQHF. CDR3 nucleotide sequence: TGTGCCAGCAGCACGGTAGGACAGCCCCAGCATTTT.

About this clone: Different DNA sequences within this sample yield the same CDR3. This chain links TRBV9 with TRBJ2-1; D gene uncertain. The germline gives CDR1 SGDLS, CDR2 YYNGEE. The germline V and J ends were trimmed by 0 bases and 8 bases, with 3 bases remaining between them. CDR3 length: 11 amino acids. CDR3 in amino acids: CASSVGDEQFF. Written as DNA, the CDR3 is TGTGCCAGCAGCGTAGGTGATGAGCAGTTCTTC.

The chain has TRBV6-5 and TRBJ1-2; the D gene is possibly TRBD1 (5 bases). This CDR3 has 15 residues. Germline V gene data show CDR1 as MNHEY and CDR2 as SVGAGI. Trimming left V 2 bases short and J 4 bases short, with 14 bases between. CDR3 sequence (DNA): TGTGCCAGCAGTTACGTAAAGGACACAGCCTATGGCTACACCTTC. Translating gives CASSYVKDTAYGYTF.

This clone was seen more than once but under ten times. The chain recombines TRBV5-1 with TRBJ2-5, with D tentatively TRBD1 (6 bases). Trimming cost V 4 bases and J 3 bases, with 19 bases left between them. The CDR3 totals 16 residues. The germline CDR1 and CDR2 sequences are SGHRS and YFSETQ. The CDR3 nucleotides read TGCGCCAGCAGCGGGGAATACAGGGCATCCGAAGAGACCCAGTACTTC. It translates to CASSGEYRASEETQYF.

The rearrangement uses TRBV29-1 and TRBJ1-1; 7 nucleotides align to TRBD1. The J segment lost 6 bases and the V segment lost 6 bases, leaving 10 bases of the junction unmatched. The length of the CDR3 is 13 residues. The V gene's germline CDR1 is SQVTM and CDR2 ANQGSEA. CDR3 loop: CSVLTGEGAEAFF. CDR3 nucleotides: TGCAGCGTCCTCACAGGGGAAGGCGCTGAAGCTTTCTTT.

This chain links TRBV29-1 with TRBJ2-1; D gene unclear. CDR3 length: 14 residues. Between the trimmed V and J ends, which lost 0 bases and 6 bases, there was a span of 12 bases. Per the germline V gene, CDR1 is SQVTM and CDR2 is ANQGSEA. CDR3 amino acids: CSVEDGQLSNEQFF. CDR3 nucleotide sequence: TGCAGCGTTGAAGACGGGCAGCTATCCAATGAGCAGTTCTTC.

The V gene is TRBV13, the J gene TRBJ1-2; weak D call: TRBD1 (6 bases). The V and J ends lost 4 bases and 4 bases respectively, with 13 bases between them. The CDR3 runs to 14 residues. Germline CDR1 and CDR2: PRHDT and FYEKMQ (reference sequence). Here the CDR3 DNA reads TGTGCCAGCAGCTCCGAACAGGGTCCCTATGGCTACACCTTC. Translating it yields CASSSEQGPYGYTF. The full variable domain, completed using reference TRBV13 and TRBJ1-2, is AAGVIQSPRHLIKEKRETATLKCYPIPRHDTVYWYQQGPGQDPQFLISFYEKMQSDKGSIPDRFSAQQFSDYHSELNMSSLELGDSALYFCASSSEQGPYGYTFGSGTRLTVV.

J is TRBJ2-5 and V is TRBV11-1; TRBD1 might be the D (6 bases). Trimming stripped 7 bases from V and 5 bases from J, with 8 bases between. Looked up from germline, CDR1 is SGHAT and CDR2 is FQDESV (reference sequence). The CDR3 loop spans 11 amino acids. The CDR3 DNA reads as TGTGCCAGCACCCAGGGGGAGACCCAGTACTTC. It translates to CASTQGETQYF. The variable domain in full, completed from reference TRBV11-1 and TRBJ2-5, reads EAEVAQSPRYKITEKSQAVAFWCDPISGHATLYWYRQILGQGPELLVQFQDESVVDDSQLPKDRFSAERLKGVDSTLKIQPAELGDSAMYLCASTQGETQYFGPGTRLLVL.